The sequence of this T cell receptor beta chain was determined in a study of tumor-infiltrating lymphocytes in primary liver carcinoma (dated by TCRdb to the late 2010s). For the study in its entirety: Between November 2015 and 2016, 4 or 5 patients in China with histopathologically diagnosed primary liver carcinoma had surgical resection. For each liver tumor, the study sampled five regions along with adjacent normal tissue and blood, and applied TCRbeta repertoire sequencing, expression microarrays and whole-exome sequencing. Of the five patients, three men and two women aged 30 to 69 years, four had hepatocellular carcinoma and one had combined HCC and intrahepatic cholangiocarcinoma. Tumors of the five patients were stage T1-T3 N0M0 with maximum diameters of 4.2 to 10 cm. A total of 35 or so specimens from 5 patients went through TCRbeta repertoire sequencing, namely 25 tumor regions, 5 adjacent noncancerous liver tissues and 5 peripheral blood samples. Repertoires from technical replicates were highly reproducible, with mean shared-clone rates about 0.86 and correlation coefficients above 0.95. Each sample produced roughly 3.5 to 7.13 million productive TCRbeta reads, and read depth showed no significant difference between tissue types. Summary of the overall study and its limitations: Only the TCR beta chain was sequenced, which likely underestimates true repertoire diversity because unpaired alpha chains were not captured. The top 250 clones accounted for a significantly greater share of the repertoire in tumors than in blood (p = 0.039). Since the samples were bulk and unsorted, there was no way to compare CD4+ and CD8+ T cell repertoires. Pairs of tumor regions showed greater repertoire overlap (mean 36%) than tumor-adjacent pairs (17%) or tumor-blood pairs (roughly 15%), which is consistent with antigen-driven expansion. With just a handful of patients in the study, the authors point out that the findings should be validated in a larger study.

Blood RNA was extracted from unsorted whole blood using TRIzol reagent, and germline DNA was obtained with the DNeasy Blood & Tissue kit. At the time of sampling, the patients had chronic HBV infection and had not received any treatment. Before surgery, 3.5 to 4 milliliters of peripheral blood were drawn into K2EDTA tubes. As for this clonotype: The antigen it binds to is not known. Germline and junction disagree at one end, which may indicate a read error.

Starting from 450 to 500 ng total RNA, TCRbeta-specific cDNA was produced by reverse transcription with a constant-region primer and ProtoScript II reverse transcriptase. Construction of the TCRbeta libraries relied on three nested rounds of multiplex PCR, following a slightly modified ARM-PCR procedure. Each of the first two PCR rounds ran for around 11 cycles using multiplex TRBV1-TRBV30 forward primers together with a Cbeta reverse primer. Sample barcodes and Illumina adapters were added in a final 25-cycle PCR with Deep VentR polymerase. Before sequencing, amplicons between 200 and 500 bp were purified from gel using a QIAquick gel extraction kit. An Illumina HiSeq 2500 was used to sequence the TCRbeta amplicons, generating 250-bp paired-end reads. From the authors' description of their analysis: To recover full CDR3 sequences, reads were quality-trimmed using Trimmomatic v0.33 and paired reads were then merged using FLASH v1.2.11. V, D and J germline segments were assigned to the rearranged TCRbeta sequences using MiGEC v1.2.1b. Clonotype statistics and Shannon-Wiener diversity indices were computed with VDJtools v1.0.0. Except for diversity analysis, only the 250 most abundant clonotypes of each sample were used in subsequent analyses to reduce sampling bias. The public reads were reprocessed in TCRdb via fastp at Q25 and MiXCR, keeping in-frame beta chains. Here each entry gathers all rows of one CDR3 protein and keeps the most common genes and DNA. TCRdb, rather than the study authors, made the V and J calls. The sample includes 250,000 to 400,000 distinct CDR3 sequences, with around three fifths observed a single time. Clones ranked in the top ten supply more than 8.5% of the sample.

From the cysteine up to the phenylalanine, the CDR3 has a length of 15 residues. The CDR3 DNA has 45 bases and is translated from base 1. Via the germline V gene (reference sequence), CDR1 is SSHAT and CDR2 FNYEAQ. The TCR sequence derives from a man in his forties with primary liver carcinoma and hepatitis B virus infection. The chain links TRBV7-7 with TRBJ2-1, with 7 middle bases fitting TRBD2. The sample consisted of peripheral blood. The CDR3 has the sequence CASSSSVDGLGEQFF. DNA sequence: TGTGCTAGCAGCTCCTCCGTAGACGGACTAGGCGAGCAGTTCTTC.